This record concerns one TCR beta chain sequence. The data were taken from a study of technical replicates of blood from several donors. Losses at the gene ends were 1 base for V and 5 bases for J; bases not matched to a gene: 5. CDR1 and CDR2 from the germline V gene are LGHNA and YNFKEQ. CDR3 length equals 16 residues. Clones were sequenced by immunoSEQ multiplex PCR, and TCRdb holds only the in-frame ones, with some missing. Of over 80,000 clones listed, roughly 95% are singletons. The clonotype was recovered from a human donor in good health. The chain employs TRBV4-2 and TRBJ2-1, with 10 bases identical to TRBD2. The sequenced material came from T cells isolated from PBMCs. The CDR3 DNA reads TGTGCCAGCAGCCAAGCTAGCGGGAGAGAAGACAATGAGCAGTTCTTC. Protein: CASSQASGREDNEQFF.